Shown below are 28 T cell receptor beta chains from a single sample sequenced in a study of identifying expanded T cells in peripheral blood. This table comes from immunoSEQ multiplex PCR, and its TCRdb copy is limited to in-frame clones, with some not included. The sample holds 70,000 to 100,000 clones, more than 75% seen once. Sequences were obtained from blood. Receptors were obtained from a person aged 18 to 70 in good health.

The chain recombines TRBV29-1 with TRBJ2-7; TRBD1 matches 7 bases. This CDR3 is built from 12 residues. Looked up from germline, CDR1 is SQVTM and CDR2 is ANQGSEA. The ends lost 5 bases at V and 6 bases at J; junction bases unmatched: 7. CDR3 coding DNA: TGCAGCGTTATGACAGGGTTTGTCGAGCAGTACTTC. It yields the protein CSVMTGFVEQYF.

The gene calls are TRBV7-8 and TRBJ1-5, with 12 bases lining up with TRBD1. CDR3 length equals 18 residues. Per the germline V gene, CDR1 is SGHVS and CDR2 is FQNEAQ. J was trimmed by 5 bases and V by 5 bases; bases with no gene match: 13. This CDR3 is CASSPSRDRGPVYQPQHF. The DNA of the CDR3 is TGTGCCAGCAGCCCATCCCGGGACAGGGGGCCCGTATATCAGCCCCAGCATTTT.

As regards this clone: The same CDR3 also results from other DNA sequences found in this sample. The gene calls are TRBV19 and TRBJ1-1; D not certain. Per the germline V gene, CDR1 is LNHDA and CDR2 is SQIVND (reference sequence). This CDR3 has 14 amino acids. With 1 base removed from V and 0 bases from J, the gap between germline ends came to 6 bases. The CDR3 sequence is CASSIGQMNTEAFF. CDR3 DNA sequence: TGTGCCAGTAGTATAGGGCAGATGAACACTGAAGCTTTCTTT.

The V and J genes are TRBV6-4 and TRBJ1-5; D is unresolved. Germline V gene data show CDR1 as MRHNA and CDR2 as SNTAGT. V lost 3 bases, J lost 0 bases, and 9 bases lay in between. The CDR3 sequence is 15 residues long. The CDR3: CASSEVFGSNQPQHF. The CDR3 DNA reads TGTGCCAGCAGTGAGGTGTTCGGTAGCAATCAGCCCCAGCATTTT.

This clone was recorded once. The chain combines TRBV7-8 with TRBJ2-3; a weak D match, TRBD2 (6 bases). CDR3 length: 12 residues. Germline values: CDR1 SGHVS, CDR2 FQNEAQ. Trimming pared 5 bases from V and 7 bases from J, leaving 10 bases between. The CDR3 region is CASSRGENTQYF. CDR3 DNA: TGTGCCAGCAGCCGCGGGGAAAATACGCAGTATTTT.

The chain carries TRBV28 and TRBJ2-7; D might be TRBD2 (5 bases). Looked up from germline, CDR1 is MDHEN and CDR2 is SYDVKM. The CDR3 covers 16 residues. V was pared by 4 bases and J by 2 bases, with 18 bases between. The CDR3 DNA reads TGTGCCAGCAGTTACCCCCGCGGAGGTTTCCCCTACGAGCAGTACTTC. This sequence encodes CASSYPRGGFPYEQYF.

The chain employs TRBV21-1 and TRBJ2-5; TRBD2 reflects the table's D call only, with no check against the DNA. TRBV21-1 is recorded as a pseudogene. This CDR3 is built from 10 residues. The CDR3 region is CASPEETQYF. DNA of the CDR3: TGTGCCAGCCCCGAGGAGACCCAGTACTTC.

The chain has TRBV5-1 and TRBJ2-3; 8 bases map to TRBD2. Unmatched junction bases numbered 5, after V lost 0 bases and J lost 2 bases. The CDR3 totals 16 residues. Germline V lookup: CDR1 SGHRS, CDR2 YFSETQ. Written as DNA, the CDR3 is TGCGCCAGCAGCTTGGCCAACGGGGGGGCCACAGATACGCAGTATTTT. It yields the protein CASSLANGGATDTQYF.

This clone has only one observation. The rearrangement joins TRBV29-1 to TRBJ1-1, with unresolved D. CDR3 length: 14 amino acids. V lost 6 bases to trimming and J lost 1 base, with 15 bases between them. From germline, CDR1 is SQVTM and CDR2 ANQGSEA. The chain's CDR3 is CSVRPRLTNTEAFF. The CDR3 region has the DNA TGCAGCGTGCGGCCCAGACTGACGAACACTGAAGCTTTCTTT.

The chain links TRBV7-9 to TRBJ2-3; TRBD1 aligns across 7 bases. With V trimmed by 2 bases and J by 5 bases, 16 bases remained unmatched. Per the germline V gene, CDR1 is SEHNR and CDR2 is FQNEAQ (reference sequence). The CDR3 runs 18 residues. The CDR3 protein is CASSLILVAGGRRDTQYF. The CDR3, as DNA: TGTGCCAGCAGCTTAATTCTTGTAGCAGGGGGAAGGAGAGATACGCAGTATTTT.

This chain connects TRBV7-6 to TRBJ1-4, with a possible D match to TRBD1 (6 bases). The CDR3 loop spans 16 amino acids. The germline V gene encodes CDR1 SGHVS and CDR2 FNYEAQ. Trimming removed 4 bases from V and 3 bases from J, with 15 bases in between. The DNA of the CDR3 is TGTGCCAGCAGCTCCAAGTGGGGGGCCTCTAATGAAAAACTGTTTTTT. Translated, it gives CASSSKWGASNEKLFF.

This clone was seen only once. V gene TRBV27 combines with J gene TRBJ1-5, with TRBD1 matching 10 bases. The CDR3 runs to 16 residues. Losses at the gene ends were 5 bases for V and 6 bases for J; bases not matched to a gene: 10. CDR1 is MNHEY, CDR2 SMNVEV, per germline (reference sequence). The CDR3 bases are TGTGCCAGCAGTATGCGGGACAGGGGTGGTGCTCAGCCCCAGCATTTT. The encoded protein is CASSMRDRGGAQPQHF.

The V and J genes are TRBV9 and TRBJ2-1; 9 nucleotides line up with TRBD2. Germline V gene sequence: CDR1 SGDLS, CDR2 YYNGEE. The CDR3 is 13 amino acids. The junction had 4 bases not matched to a gene; V was cut back by 4 bases and J by 8 bases. CDR3 sequence (DNA): TGTGCCAGCAGCCCTGGCGGGAGGGATGAGCAGTTCTTC. Protein: CASSPGGRDEQFF.

Comment on this clone: At one end the junction does not follow the germline gene, possibly because of a read error. The chain combines TRBV4-3 with TRBJ2-7; 11 nucleotides match TRBD1. The CDR3 loop spans 15 amino acids. Germline V gives CDR1 LGHNA, CDR2 YSLEER. This CDR3 reads CASSEEGTGGSEQYF. The CDR3 DNA reads TGCGCCAGCAGCGAAGAGGGGACAGGGGGGTCAGAGCAGTACTTC.

The CDR3 region is CASSLYMALGEQYF. CDR3 DNA: TGCGCCAGCAGCTTGTACATGGCCCTGGGCGAGCAGTACTTC. The V and J genes are TRBV5-1 and TRBJ2-7, with D unresolved. The germline CDR1 and CDR2 sequences are SGHRS and YFSETQ. V shed 1 base and J shed 6 bases, with 14 bases lying between them. This CDR3 contains 14 residues. Using reference TRBV5-1 and TRBJ2-7 for the parts outside the CDR3, the full variable domain is KAGVTQTPRYLIKTRGQQVTLSCSPISGHRSVSWYQQTPGQGLQFLFEYFSETQRNKGNFPGRFSGRQFSNSRSEMNVSTLELGDSALYLCASSLYMALGEQYFGPGTRLTVT.

The rearrangement joins TRBV6-1 to TRBJ2-7; possible D gene TRBD1, 6 bases. From germline, CDR1 is MNHNS and CDR2 SASEGT. The V gene lost 6 bases and the J gene lost 3 bases, with 9 bases spanning the gap. This CDR3 has 12 amino acids. Here the CDR3 reads CASRWTVYEQYF. CDR3 sequence (DNA): TGTGCCAGCAGGTGGACAGTCTACGAGCAGTACTTC.

The chain is built from TRBV6-1 and TRBJ1-2, with D unresolved. Trimming took 0 bases from V and 5 from J, leaving 16 bases between them. CDR1 and CDR2 (germline): MNHNS, SASEGT. This CDR3 spans 16 amino acids. For the CDR3, the DNA is TGTGCCAGCAGTGAAGCGCTCGACCGAGCCGGGTATGGCTACACCTTC. Protein sequence: CASSEALDRAGYGYTF.

This clone was seen a single time. V is TRBV11-2 and J is TRBJ1-2; D not certain. In germline, CDR1 is SGHAT, CDR2 FQNNGV. The CDR3 runs to 15 residues. Trimming took 1 base from V and 5 from J, leaving 14 bases between them. The CDR3 protein is CASSLGRRTLYGYTF. The CDR3 region has the DNA TGTGCCAGCAGCTTAGGACGGCGGACTTTATATGGCTACACCTTC. The full variable domain, completed using reference TRBV11-2 and TRBJ1-2, is EAGVAQSPRYKIIEKRQSVAFWCNPISGHATLYWYQQILGQGPKLLIQFQNNGVVDDSQLPKDRFSAERLKGVDSTLKIQPAKLEDSAVYLCASSLGRRTLYGYTFGSGTRLTVV.

Only one count was recorded for this clone. The rearrangement links TRBV19 to TRBJ2-4; 7 bases line up with TRBD2. CDR1 and CDR2 from the germline V gene are LNHDA and SQIVND (reference sequence). The V gene end was trimmed by 5 bases and the J gene end by 5 bases; junction bases not matched to a gene: 3. The CDR3 length is 13 residues. CDR3 coding DNA: TGTGCCAGTAGTCAAGGGAGGGAAAACATTCAGTACTTC. This gives the protein CASSQGRENIQYF.

The chain has TRBV11-2 and TRBJ1-2; the match to TRBD1 covers 7 bases. The J segment lost 2 bases and the V segment lost 2 bases, leaving 8 bases of the junction unmatched. The CDR3 has 16 residues. The V gene's germline CDR1 is SGHAT and CDR2 FQNNGV. This CDR3 reads CASSLTGDSTNYGYTF. The CDR3 nucleotides are TGTGCCAGCAGCTTAACCGGGGACAGCACGAACTATGGCTACACCTTC.

V and J are TRBV5-6 and TRBJ2-5; no clear D. Trimming left V 1 base short and J 0 bases short, with 4 bases between. The CDR3 contains 13 residues. Germline assignment: CDR1 SGHDT and CDR2 YYEEEE. CDR3 coding DNA: TGTGCCAGCAGCTTGAACTACCAAGAGACCCAGTACTTC. As protein: CASSLNYQETQYF.

The J gene is TRBJ1-5, the V gene TRBV29-1; a possible D gene is TRBD1 (5 bases). This CDR3 has 13 residues. V gave up 4 bases and J gave up 4 bases, with 11 bases separating them. Germline CDR1 reads SQVTM; CDR2 reads ANQGSEA. The CDR3 here is CSVALQENQPQHF. CDR3 nucleotide sequence: TGCAGCGTTGCTCTACAGGAGAATCAGCCCCAGCATTTT.

The chain couples TRBV6-5 to TRBJ1-3; D gene uncertain. The length of the CDR3 is 14 residues. The germline V gene encodes CDR1 MNHEY and CDR2 SVGAGI. Trimming shortened V by 0 bases and J by 9 bases, and 12 bases separated the two germline ends. The CDR3 sequence: CASSYSRDPGTIYF. CDR3 coding DNA: TGTGCCAGCAGTTACTCGAGGGATCCCGGCACCATATATTTT.

In this sample, this clone turned up once. The V gene is TRBV23-1, the J gene TRBJ2-7; D is tentatively TRBD1 or TRBD2 (5 bases each). TRBV23-1 is given ORF status, its function remaining uncertain. This CDR3 contains 12 residues. The V end lost 7 bases, the J end lost 5 bases, and 12 bases lay between the germline ends. The CDR3 here is CASTPRGHEQYF. In nucleotides, the CDR3 is TGCGCCAGCACCCCCCGGGGCCACGAGCAGTACTTC.

This clone was found once. This chain uses TRBV2 with TRBJ1-4; 10 bases fit TRBD1. The J segment lost 7 bases and the V segment lost 5 bases, leaving 4 bases of the junction unmatched. Germline values: CDR1 SNHLY, CDR2 FYNNEI. The CDR3 loop spans 14 amino acids. CDR3 region: CASSRDRGTEKLFF. Written as DNA, the CDR3 is TGTGCCAGCAGTCGGGACAGGGGCACTGAAAAACTGTTTTTT.

The CDR3 bases are TGTGCCATCAGTGAGTCGAGAGTCTCAGAGACCCAGTACTTC. It is translated as CAISESRVSETQYF. The V and J genes are TRBV10-3 and TRBJ2-5, with D unclear. Germline CDR1 ENHRY, CDR2 SYGVKD. Trimming cost V 0 bases and J 4 bases, with 9 bases left between them. CDR3 size: 14 residues.

This chain links TRBV6-1 with TRBJ1-5; maybe TRBD1 (6 bases). The CDR3 is 14 residues long. Trimming cost V 5 bases and J 3 bases, with 11 bases left between them. Germline V gene data show CDR1 as MNHNS and CDR2 as SASEGT. The CDR3 DNA reads TGTGCCAGCAGTTCCCGACAGGTCAATCAGCCCCAGCATTTT. This sequence encodes CASSSRQVNQPQHF.

The V call is TRBV2, the J call TRBJ2-7, with no clear D. Germline CDR1 and CDR2: SNHLY and FYNNEI. V was pared by 7 bases and J by 6 bases, with 16 bases between. This CDR3 comprises 13 residues. The chain's CDR3 is CASMADFPGEQYF. DNA for the CDR3: TGTGCCAGCATGGCAGACTTCCCGGGCGAGCAGTACTTC.